The rows below give T cell receptor beta chains drawn from one sample of a study of T-cell reconstitution after alpha-beta-depleted transplantation in children. TCRdb re-called the PCR reads through MiXCR, storing one row per CDR3 protein. This sample has around 600,000 distinct CDR3 sequences, with approximately 16% found just once. Sample: PBMCs from the stem cell graft donor, taken from the stem cell graft. These receptors all stem from a human donor who donated a stem cell graft to a child with acute myeloid leukemia. The CDR3 runs from the conserved cysteine through the conserved F or W. Fields, in order: CDR3 protein, CDR3 DNA, D gene, J gene, clone size, V gene. A D gene is named only where the DNA matches it firmly. Only part of the rows carry a size: once, few, many, or a class if the clone is expanded.

CASSAQKGAANTEAFF,TGTGCCAGCAGCGCACAAAAGGGGGCTGCGAACACTGAAGCTTTCTTT,TRBD1,TRBJ1-1,few,TRBV7-8
CASSVGIQASGAQETQYF,TGTGCCAGCAGCGTAGGAATCCAGGCTAGCGGGGCGCAAGAGACCCAGTACTTC,TRBD2,TRBJ2-5,.,TRBV9
CSASAGGSTDTQYF,TGCAGTGCGAGTGCGGGGGGCAGCACAGATACGCAGTATTTT,TRBD2,TRBJ2-3,many,TRBV20-1
CASSPGQPLYGYTF,TGTGCCAGCAGCCCTGGACAGCCACTCTATGGCTACACCTTC,.,TRBJ1-2,.,TRBV27
CASSPLDRVAFF,TGTGCCAGCAGCCCACTGGACAGGGTGGCTTTCTTT,TRBD1,TRBJ1-1,many,TRBV7-2
CASSLEGGPSTDTQYF,TGTGCCAGCAGTTTGGAGGGCGGCCCTAGCACAGATACGCAGTATTTT,.,TRBJ2-3,few,TRBV12-3/TRBV12-4
CSARPLWTVGAEAFF,TGCAGTGCTAGACCCCTCTGGACAGTTGGGGCTGAAGCTTTCTTT,.,TRBJ1-1,many,TRBV20-1
CSARAGVGYNEQFF,TGCAGTGCCCGGGCGGGAGTAGGGTACAATGAGCAGTTCTTC,TRBD2,TRBJ2-1,many,TRBV20-1
CASYLGATGANVLTF,TGCGCCAGCTACCTCGGGGCTACTGGGGCCAACGTCCTGACTTTC,.,TRBJ2-6,many,TRBV5-1
CSARGLAGGPSLFTGELFF,TGCAGTGCTAGAGGGTTAGCGGGGGGCCCATCCCTTTTCACCGGGGAGCTGTTTTTT,TRBD2,TRBJ2-2,.,TRBV20-1
CASSLRFTGSGSKGGDTQYF,TGTGCCAGCAGCTTAAGGTTCACTGGATCCGGCTCCAAGGGAGGAGATACGCAGTATTTT,.,TRBJ2-3,.,TRBV11-1
CATLSGGADEQFF,TGTGCCACCCTAAGCGGGGGGGCGGATGAGCAGTTCTTC,TRBD2,TRBJ2-1,many,TRBV10-3
CASSLEASRRQYF,TGCGCCAGCAGCTTGGAGGCCTCGAGAAGGCAGTACTTC,.,TRBJ2-7,few,TRBV5-1
CSVAVGSGNTIYF,TGCAGCGTGGCGGTCGGCTCTGGAAACACCATATATTTT,.,TRBJ1-3,many,TRBV29-1
CASSPEQGTLVGGIFSYNEQFF,TGTGCCAGCAGCCCCGAACAGGGGACGCTAGTTGGGGGCATCTTTAGCTACAATGAGCAGTTCTTC,TRBD1,TRBJ2-1,many,TRBV4-2
CSAGMGSYNEQFF,TGCAGTGCTGGGATGGGCTCCTACAATGAGCAGTTCTTC,.,TRBJ2-1,.,TRBV20-1
CASSAKVDRAETNVLTF,TGTGCCAGCAGCGCGAAGGTGGACAGGGCGGAAACCAACGTCCTGACTTTC,TRBD1,TRBJ2-6,many,TRBV9
CASSPYGATSTDTQYF,TGTGCCAGCAGCCCATATGGGGCTACTAGCACAGATACGCAGTATTTT,.,TRBJ2-3,.,TRBV12-3/TRBV12-4
CASSRRGANTEAFF,TGTGCCAGCAGCCGGCGAGGGGCGAACACTGAAGCTTTCTTT,.,TRBJ1-1,few,TRBV7-2
CASSFADEQFF,TGCGCCAGCAGCTTCGCCGATGAGCAGTTCTTC,.,TRBJ2-1,.,TRBV5-1
CASSRWGSLSYNEQFF,TGTGCCAGCAGCCGGTGGGGCAGTCTTTCCTACAATGAGCAGTTCTTC,.,TRBJ2-1,many,TRBV7-9
CASSQDIYRDGYTF,TGCGCCAGCAGCCAAGACATTTACAGGGATGGCTACACCTTC,.,TRBJ1-2,.,TRBV4-1
CASSLFQETQYF,TGTGCCAGCAGCTTGTTCCAAGAGACCCAGTACTTC,.,TRBJ2-5,many,TRBV5-8
CASTGGGPRNEQFF,TGCGCCAGCACTGGCGGGGGCCCTCGGAATGAGCAGTTCTTC,.,TRBJ2-1,many,TRBV5-1
CSVRDSPYEQYF,TGCAGCGTTCGGGACAGTCCCTACGAGCAGTACTTC,TRBD1,TRBJ2-7,many,TRBV29-1
CATSDAGTGRETQYF,TGTGCCACCAGTGATGCCGGGACAGGGCGAGAGACCCAGTACTTC,TRBD1,TRBJ2-5,many,TRBV24-1
CASSFGTDTEAFF,TGTGCCAGCAGTTTTGGGACCGACACTGAAGCTTTCTTT,.,TRBJ1-1,few,TRBV27
CSARDRGAGATDTQYF,TGCAGTGCTAGAGATAGAGGGGCGGGGGCCACAGATACGCAGTATTTT,.,TRBJ2-3,many,TRBV20-1
CSAKPTGGMAQPQHF,TGCAGTGCTAAACCCACAGGGGGGATGGCTCAGCCCCAGCATTTT,TRBD1,TRBJ1-5,few,TRBV20-1
CASSLVAGVNQPQHF,TGTGCCAGCAGTTTAGTGGCAGGGGTTAATCAGCCCCAGCATTTT,.,TRBJ1-5,many,TRBV12-3/TRBV12-4
CATSRDPGVGYTF,TGTGCCACCAGCAGAGATCCGGGGGTCGGCTACACCTTC,.,TRBJ1-2,.,TRBV15
CSAPRDRGNEQFF,TGCAGTGCGCCCCGGGACAGGGGGAATGAGCAGTTCTTC,TRBD1,TRBJ2-1,many,TRBV20-1
CASRTGQGSGYGNSPLHF,TGTGCCAGCAGAACGGGACAGGGTAGCGGGTATGGGAATTCACCCCTCCACTTT,TRBD1,TRBJ1-6,.,TRBV11-2
CASSLRTGSYEAFF,TGCGCCAGCAGCCTGAGGACAGGGTCATATGAAGCTTTCTTT,TRBD1,TRBJ1-1,.,TRBV5-1
CASSLGTAAYNSPLHF,TGTGCCAGCAGTTTGGGGACGGCGGCCTATAATTCACCCCTCCACTTT,.,TRBJ1-6,few,TRBV12-3/TRBV12-4
CASSEYTGEAQYF,TGTGCCAGCAGTGAGTACACAGGGGAGGCCCAGTACTTC,.,TRBJ2-5,many,TRBV6-4
CASSLSGGGFSINEQFF,TGTGCCAGCAGCTTATCGGGCGGGGGGTTTTCGATCAATGAGCAGTTCTTC,TRBD2,TRBJ2-1,.,TRBV7-8
CSALTSYNEQFF,TGCAGTGCCCTCACCTCCTACAATGAGCAGTTCTTC,.,TRBJ2-1,many,TRBV20-1
CASSSPGTGREKLFF,TGTGCCAGCAGTTCGCCCGGGACAGGGAGGGAAAAACTGTTTTTT,TRBD1,TRBJ1-4,many,TRBV12-3/TRBV12-4
CVSSYSPYEQYF,TGTGTCAGCAGTTACTCGCCTTACGAGCAGTACTTC,.,TRBJ2-7,.,TRBV6-2/TRBV6-3
CASGGDLNTEAFF,TGTGCCAGCGGCGGAGATCTGAACACTGAAGCTTTCTTT,.,TRBJ1-1,many,TRBV5-6
CSAREVGGDNVQFF,TGCAGTGCTAGAGAAGTCGGGGGGGACAATGTGCAGTTCTTC,TRBD2,TRBJ2-1,.,TRBV20-1
CASSLYFNGDRGMAFF,TGTGCCAGCAGCTTATATTTCAATGGGGACAGGGGGATGGCTTTCTTT,TRBD1,TRBJ1-1,.,TRBV7-2